This TCR beta chain is from a study of T cells expressing NK-cell markers. About the research overall: Each TCR beta repertoire originated in sorted T cells that were CD3+CD56+NKG2C+, CD3+CD56+NKG2C- or CD3+CD56-NKG2C+.

Worth noting for this clonotype: As yet, its antigen is unknown.

In generating TCR beta cDNA, 5'RACE template switching with UMIs was used. Using the 5' RACE reads, TCRdb records one entry per CDR3 protein without DNA. The table for this sample gives around 100,000 distinct CDR3 sequences. General study findings and limits: Top CD8+ clonotypes included the dominant CD3+CD56+NKG2C+ clonotypes in six donors.

Per germline, CDR1 SGHTA and CDR2 FQGNSA. The CDR3 is made up of 13 amino acids. This TCR was recovered from a woman aged 18 to 75 in good health. The gene calls are TRBV7-2 and TRBJ1-1. Sequenced sample: blood T cells: a sorted CD56 or NKG2C T cell subset, CD4+ or CD8+ T cells, or bulk PBMC T cells (not recorded which). The CDR3 here is CASSLAGTTEAFF.